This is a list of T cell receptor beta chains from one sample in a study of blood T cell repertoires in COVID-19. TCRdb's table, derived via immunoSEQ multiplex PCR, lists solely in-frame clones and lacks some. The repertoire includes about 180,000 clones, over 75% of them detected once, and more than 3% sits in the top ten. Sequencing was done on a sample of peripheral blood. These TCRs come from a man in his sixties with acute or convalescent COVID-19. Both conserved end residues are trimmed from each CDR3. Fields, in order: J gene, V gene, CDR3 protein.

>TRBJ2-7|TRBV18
ASSPGTGGYEQY
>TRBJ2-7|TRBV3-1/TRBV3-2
ASSQGQGSKQY
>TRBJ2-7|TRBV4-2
ASSQDPAGGYEQY
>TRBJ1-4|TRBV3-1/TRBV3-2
ASSQTGDMADEKLF
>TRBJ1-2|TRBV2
ASSETGGSYGYT
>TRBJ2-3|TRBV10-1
ASSEGVGGMIDTQY
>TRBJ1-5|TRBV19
ASSSPRTGWSGNQPQH
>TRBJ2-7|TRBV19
ATRRTSGSYEQY
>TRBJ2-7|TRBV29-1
SVAGTLDMYEQY
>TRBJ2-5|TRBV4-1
ASSHLDMGLAGTQY
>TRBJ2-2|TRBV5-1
ASSFIAGGPGELF
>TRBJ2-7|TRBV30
AWSRKGARNEQY
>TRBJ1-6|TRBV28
ASSLGGTGGYNSPLH
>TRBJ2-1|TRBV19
ASSRLAGGMGEQF
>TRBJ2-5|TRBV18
ASSLSGEETQY
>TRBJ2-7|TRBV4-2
ASSPDYQLSYEQY
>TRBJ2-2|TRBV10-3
AISETGGNTGELF
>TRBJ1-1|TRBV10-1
ASSEDRKGDTEAF
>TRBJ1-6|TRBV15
ATSGRGGNKPRNSPLH
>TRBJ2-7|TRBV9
ASSPWTGTYEQY
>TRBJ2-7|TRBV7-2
ASSLAPGLPYEQY
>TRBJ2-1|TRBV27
ASIYREVLINEQF
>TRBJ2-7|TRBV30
AWTPSGNQWEQY
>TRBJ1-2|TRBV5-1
ASRGTDYGYT
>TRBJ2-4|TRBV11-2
ASNPGGSKNIQY
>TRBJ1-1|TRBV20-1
RAAASAEAF
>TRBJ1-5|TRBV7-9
ASSLDEDNQPQH
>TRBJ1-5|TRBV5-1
ASSLAGGPSNQPQH
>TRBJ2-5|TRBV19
ASSWDRGETQY
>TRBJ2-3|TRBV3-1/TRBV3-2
ASSQSAGDADTQY
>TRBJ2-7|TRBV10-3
AIKTGTGTYEQY
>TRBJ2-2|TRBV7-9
ASSLGSSGGSNTGELF
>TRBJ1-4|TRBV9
ASSPGGTGSEKLF
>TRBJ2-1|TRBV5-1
ASSPGLAAYNEQF
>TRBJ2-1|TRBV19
ASSIGVYNEQF
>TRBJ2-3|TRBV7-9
ASSPGLAERTDTQY
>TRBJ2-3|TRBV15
ATSGPARASTDTQY
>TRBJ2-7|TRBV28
ASSPGDSSSYEQY
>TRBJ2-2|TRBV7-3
ASSFRTTGRGTGELF
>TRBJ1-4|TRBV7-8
ASSSQGGTVEKLF
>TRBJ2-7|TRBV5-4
ASSPGGTQYEQY
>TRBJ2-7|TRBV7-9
ASSPTVGTGGPEQY
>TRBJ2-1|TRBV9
ASSVEGTSSEQF
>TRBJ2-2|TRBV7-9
ASSLAFPGRTGELF
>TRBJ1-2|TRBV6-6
ASTQGGRAAGYT
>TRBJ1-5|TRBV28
ASSTPDRAIQPQH
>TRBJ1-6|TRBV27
ASSFHSGSPLH
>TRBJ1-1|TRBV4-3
ASSQSDRGTEAF
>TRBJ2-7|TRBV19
ASSISGTSPIYEQY
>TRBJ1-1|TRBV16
ASSQDRRGTEAF
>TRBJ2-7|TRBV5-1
ASSFQTSSGTALGRGYEQY